The clone carrying this TCR beta chain was recorded only once. This table comes from immunoSEQ multiplex PCR, and its TCRdb copy is limited to in-frame clones, with some not included. The data show about 77,000 clones, approximately 73% seen once. This entry comes from a study of radiotherapy plus CTLA-4 blockade in lung cancer. Germline CDR1 MNHEY, CDR2 SVGAGI. This CDR3 region has 14 residues. J lost 9 bases, V lost 5 bases, and 12 bases had no gene match. This TCR came from a human donor with non-small cell lung cancer whose response to radiotherapy plus ipilimumab could not be evaluated. This chain links TRBV6-5 with TRBJ1-1; TRBD1 aligns across 7 bases. Sample: peripheral blood, taken from a patient treated with radiotherapy plus ipilimumab. The CDR3 protein is CASSEIGTDGKAFF. Here the CDR3 DNA reads TGTGCCAGCAGTGAAATCGGGACAGACGGAAAAGCTTTCTTT.